Presented here are 14 T cell receptor beta chains from one specimen sequenced in a study of beta chain features in type 1 diabetes. Reverse transcribing all isolated RNA meant expressed TCRB transcripts were sequenced. TCRdb's table, derived via immunoSEQ multiplex PCR, lists solely in-frame clones and lacks some. Of 120,000 or so clones detected, 17% appear once; the ten largest clones hold approximately 2.5%. For these receptors, no antigen is known. Study outcomes and limitations: Researchers report that Type 1 diabetes patients had moderately but significantly shorter TCRB CDR3s across all four CD4+ subsets.

Material: central memory CD4+ T cells from blood. These receptors all come from a man aged 18 to 29 with type 1 diabetes.

The chain has TRBV9 and TRBJ2-1; 8 bases agree with TRBD1. The CDR3 sequence is 13 residues long. Germline V CDR1 and CDR2: SGDLS, YYNGEE. Trimming removed 4 bases from V and 7 bases from J; junction bases left unmatched: 4. The CDR3 is CASSQRQGNEQFF. The CDR3 bases are TGTGCCAGCAGCCAAAGACAGGGGAATGAGCAGTTCTTC. Based on the CDR3 plus reference TRBV9 and TRBJ2-1, the full variable domain is DSGVTQTPKHLITATGQRVTLRCSPRSGDLSVYWYQQSLDQGLQFLIQYYNGEERAKGNILERFSAQQFPDLHSELNLSSLELGDSALYFCASSQRQGNEQFFGPGTRLTVL.

The chain employs TRBV4-1 and TRBJ2-3; D not certain. V lost 0 bases, J lost 0 bases, and 13 bases lay in between. The germline CDR1 and CDR2 sequences are MGHRA and YSYEKL. The CDR3 is made up of 17 amino acids. CDR3: CASSQEGVALSTDTQYF. For the CDR3, the DNA is TGCGCCAGCAGCCAAGAAGGTGTAGCCCTGAGCACAGATACGCAGTATTTT.

CDR3 protein: CASKVQGDTEAFF. CDR3 nucleotide sequence: TGTGCCAGCAAAGTACAGGGCGACACTGAAGCTTTCTTT. The chain carries TRBV2 and TRBJ1-1, with TRBD1 as a possible D gene (6 bases). The CDR3 has 13 amino acids. V lost 7 bases, J lost 3 bases, and 12 bases lay in between. CDR1 is SNHLY, CDR2 FYNNEI, per germline.

The V gene is TRBV2, the J gene TRBJ1-3; D is unclear. The germline V gene encodes CDR1 SNHLY and CDR2 FYNNEI. The CDR3 has 15 residues. Trimming removed 3 bases from V and 8 bases from J, with 17 bases in between. This chain's CDR3 is CASSDVAGSMDTIYF. CDR3 coding DNA: TGTGCCAGCAGTGATGTTGCGGGTTCTATGGACACCATATATTTT.

This clone was picked up many times. The identical CDR3 is also encoded by other nucleotide sequences in the sample. This chain joins TRBV29-1 and TRBJ2-5, with D perhaps TRBD2 (5 bases). Per the germline V gene, CDR1 is SQVTM and CDR2 is ANQGSEA. The germline V and J ends were trimmed by 6 bases and 4 bases, with 18 bases remaining between them. The CDR3 runs 14 residues. In nucleotides, the CDR3 is TGCAGCGTAGAGGTCGGTGGAGGTGGAGAGACCCAGTACTTC. Protein product: CSVEVGGGGETQYF.

The V and J genes are TRBV7-6 and TRBJ2-7, with a possible D match to TRBD2 (7 bases). V gave up 3 bases and J gave up 6 bases, with 12 bases separating them. This CDR3 contains 13 residues. CDR1 and CDR2 from the germline V gene are SGHVS and FNYEAQ. CDR3 sequence: CASSFRGAAEQYF. The CDR3 bases are TGTGCCAGCAGCTTTCGGGGGGCCGCCGAGCAGTACTTC.

A note on this clone: At one of its ends the junction is not consistent with the germline gene, which may arise from a read error. This rearrangement joins TRBV7-7 to TRBJ2-5; D gene ambiguous. The CDR3 extends over 14 amino acids. The germline V gene encodes CDR1 SSHAT and CDR2 FNYEAQ (reference sequence). The CDR3 nucleotides are TGTGCTAGCAGCTTATATGGGCTACAAGAGACCCAGTACTTC. It specifies CASSLYGLQETQYF.

This clone appeared once. The chain links TRBV7-2 to TRBJ1-4; D might be TRBD1 (5 bases). The CDR3 extends over 15 amino acids. Trimming pared 4 bases from V and 3 bases from J, leaving 12 bases between. Germline V CDR1 and CDR2: SGHTA, FQGNSA. In nucleotides, the CDR3 is TGTGCCAGCAGCTCCGCCGGGACTGCTAATGAAAAACTGTTTTTT. It encodes CASSSAGTANEKLFF. Together with reference TRBV7-2 and TRBJ1-4, the CDR3 gives the full variable domain: GAGVSQSPSNKVTEKGKDVELRCDPISGHTALYWYRQSLGQGLEFLIYFQGNSAPDKSGLPSDRFSAERTGGSVSTLTIQRTQQEDSAVYLCASSSAGTANEKLFFGSGTQLSVL.

The chain combines TRBV10-3 with TRBJ2-5, with D perhaps matching TRBD1 (6 bases). The germline CDR1 and CDR2 sequences are ENHRY and SYGVKD. V lost 10 bases and J lost 1, with 19 bases in between. The CDR3 totals 15 residues. CDR3 sequence reads: CASQDSVLFQETQYF. The CDR3 bases are TGTGCCAGCCAGGACAGTGTATTGTTCCAAGAGACCCAGTACTTC.

This clone was found many times. This rearrangement joins TRBV5-8 to TRBJ2-5; possibly TRBD2 for D (6 bases). The germline gives CDR1 SGHTS, CDR2 YDEGEE. Trimming shortened V by 1 base and J by 1 base, and 11 bases separated the two germline ends. CDR3 size: 15 residues. The CDR3 DNA reads TGTGCCAGCAGCTTGTTAGCGGCAGGCCAAGAGACCCAGTACTTC. It translates to CASSLLAAGQETQYF. Full variable domain (missing parts from reference TRBV5-8 and TRBJ2-5): EAGVTQSPTHLIKTRGQQATLRCSPISGHTSVYWYQQALGLGLQFLLWYDEGEERNRGNFPPRFSGRQFPNYSSELNVNALELEDSALYLCASSLLAAGQETQYFGPGTRLLVL.

This clone is medium-sized (0.01 to 0.1%). The chain links TRBV30 to TRBJ2-7, with TRBD1 matching 9 bases. Germline V gives CDR1 GTSNPN, CDR2 SVGIG (reference sequence). V shed 7 bases, J shed 3 bases, and the junction held 7 bases outside the gene matches. This CDR3 has 13 amino acids. Here the CDR3 reads CASWDRERYEQYF. The CDR3 region has the DNA TGTGCCTCGTGGGACAGGGAGCGCTACGAGCAGTACTTC. The variable domain in full, with the rest retrieved from reference TRBV30 and TRBJ2-7, is SQTIHQWPATLVQPVGSPLSLECTVEGTSNPNLYWYRQAAGRGLQLLFYSVGIGQISSEVPQNLSASRPQDRQFILSSKKLLLSDSGFYLCASWDRERYEQYFGPGTRLTVT.

This clone was detected ten times or more. The rearrangement links TRBV27 to TRBJ2-3; 9 nucleotides match TRBD2. CDR1 is MNHEY, CDR2 SMNVEV, per germline (reference sequence). The CDR3 consists of 17 residues. The V segment lost 5 bases and the J segment 2 bases; nucleotides outside the gene matches: 11. The CDR3 loop is CASSPLTSGTTTDTQYF. CDR3 coding DNA: TGTGCCAGCAGTCCATTGACTAGCGGAACTACCACAGATACGCAGTATTTT.

The rearrangement uses TRBV6-5 and TRBJ2-7; D unresolved. The germline V gene encodes CDR1 MNHEY and CDR2 SVGAGI. The CDR3 is made up of 16 amino acids. The ends were cut back, 4 bases at V and 3 bases at J, with 19 bases in the middle. CDR3 DNA: TGTGCCAGCAGTTCCCCCGGCACCCGGGCTATCTACGAGCAGTACTTC. Protein product: CASSSPGTRAIYEQYF.

The V call is TRBV27, the J call TRBJ2-1; D not certain. Germline V CDR1 and CDR2: MNHEY, SMNVEV (reference sequence). The CDR3 spans 16 residues. V was shortened by 6 bases and J by 1 base, with 16 bases between the two germline ends. The DNA for the CDR3 is TGTGCCAGCAGCCCAACCCTTGGGAAATCCTACAATGAGCAGTTCTTC. Amino acid sequence: CASSPTLGKSYNEQFF.